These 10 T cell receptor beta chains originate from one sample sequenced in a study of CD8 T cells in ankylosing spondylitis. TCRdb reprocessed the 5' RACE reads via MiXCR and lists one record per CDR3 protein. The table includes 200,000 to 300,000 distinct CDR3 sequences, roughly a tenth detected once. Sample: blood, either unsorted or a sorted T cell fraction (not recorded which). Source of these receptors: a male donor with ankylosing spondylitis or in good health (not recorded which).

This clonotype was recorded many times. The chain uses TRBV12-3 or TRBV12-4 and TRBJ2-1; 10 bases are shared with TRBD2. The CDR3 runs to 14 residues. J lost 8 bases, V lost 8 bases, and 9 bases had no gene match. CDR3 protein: CASGPGTSAHEQFF. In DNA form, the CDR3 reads TGTGCCAGCGGACCCGGGACTAGCGCCCATGAGCAGTTCTTC.

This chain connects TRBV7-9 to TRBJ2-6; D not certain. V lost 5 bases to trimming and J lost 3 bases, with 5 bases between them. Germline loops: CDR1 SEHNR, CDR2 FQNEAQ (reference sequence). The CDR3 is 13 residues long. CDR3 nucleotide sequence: TGTGCCAGCAGCCCCTTTGGGGCCAACGTCCTGACTTTC. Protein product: CASSPFGANVLTF. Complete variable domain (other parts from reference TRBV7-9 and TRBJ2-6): DTGVSQNPRHKITKRGQNVTFRCDPISEHNRLYWYRQTLGQGPEFLTYFQNEAQLEKSRLLSDRFSAERPKGSFSTLEIQRTEQGDSAMYLCASSPFGANVLTFGAGSRLTVL.

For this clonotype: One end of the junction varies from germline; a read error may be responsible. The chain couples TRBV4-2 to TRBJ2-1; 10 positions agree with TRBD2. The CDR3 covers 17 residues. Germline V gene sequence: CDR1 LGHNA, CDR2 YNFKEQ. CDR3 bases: TGTGCCAGCAGCCAAGGGGGAGGGACTAGCGTCTACACTGAGCAGTTCTTC. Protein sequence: CASSQGGGTSVYTEQFF.

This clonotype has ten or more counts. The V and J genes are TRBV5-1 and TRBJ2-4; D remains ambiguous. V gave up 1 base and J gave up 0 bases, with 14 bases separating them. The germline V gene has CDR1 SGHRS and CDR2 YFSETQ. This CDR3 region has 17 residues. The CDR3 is CASSLSPRAQAKNIQYF. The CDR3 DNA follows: TGCGCCAGCAGCTTGTCCCCTCGAGCACAAGCCAAAAACATTCAGTACTTC.

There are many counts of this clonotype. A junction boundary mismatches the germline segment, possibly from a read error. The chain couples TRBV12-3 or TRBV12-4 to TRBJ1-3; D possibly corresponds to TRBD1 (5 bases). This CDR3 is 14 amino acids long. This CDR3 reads CASSPTGGGNTIYF. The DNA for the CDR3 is TGCGCCAGCAGCCCCACGGGGGGTGGAAACACCATATATTTT.

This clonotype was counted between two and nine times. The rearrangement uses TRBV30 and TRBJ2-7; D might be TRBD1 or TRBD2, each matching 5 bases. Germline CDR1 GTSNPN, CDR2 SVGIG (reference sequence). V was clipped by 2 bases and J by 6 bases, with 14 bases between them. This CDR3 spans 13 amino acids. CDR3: CAWSRDRAGEQYF. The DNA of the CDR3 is TGTGCCTGGAGTAGGGACCGTGCGGGCGAGCAGTACTTC. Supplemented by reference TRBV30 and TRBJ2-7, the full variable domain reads SQTIHQWPATLVQPVGSPLSLECTVEGTSNPNLYWYRQAAGRGLQLLFYSVGIGQISSEVPQNLSASRPQDRQFILSSKKLLLSDSGFYLCAWSRDRAGEQYFGPGTRLTVT.

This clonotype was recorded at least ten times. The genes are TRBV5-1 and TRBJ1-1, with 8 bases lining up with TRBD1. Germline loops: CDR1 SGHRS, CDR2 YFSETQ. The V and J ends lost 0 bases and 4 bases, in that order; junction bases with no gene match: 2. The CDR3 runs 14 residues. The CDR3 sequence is CASSLGQGATEAFF. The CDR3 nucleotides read TGCGCCAGCAGCTTGGGGCAGGGGGCCACTGAAGCTTTCTTT. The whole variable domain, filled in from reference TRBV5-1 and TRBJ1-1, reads KAGVTQTPRYLIKTRGQQVTLSCSPISGHRSVSWYQQTPGQGLQFLFEYFSETQRNKGNFPGRFSGRQFSNSRSEMNVSTLELGDSALYLCASSLGQGATEAFFGQGTRLTVV.

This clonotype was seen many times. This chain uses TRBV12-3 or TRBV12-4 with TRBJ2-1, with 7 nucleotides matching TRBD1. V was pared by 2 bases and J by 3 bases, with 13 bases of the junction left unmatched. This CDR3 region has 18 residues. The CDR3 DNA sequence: TGTGCCAGCAGTTTAAACGCAGGGGGACCCCCCCTCTACAATGAGCAGTTCTTC. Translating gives CASSLNAGGPPLYNEQFF.

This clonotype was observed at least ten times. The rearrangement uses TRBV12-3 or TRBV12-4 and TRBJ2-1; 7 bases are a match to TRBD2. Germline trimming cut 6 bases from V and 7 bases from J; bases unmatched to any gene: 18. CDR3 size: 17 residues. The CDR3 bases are TGTGCCAGCAGCTATACCTTGGCGGGGGTGAGAATGAATGAGCAGTTCTTC. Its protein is CASSYTLAGVRMNEQFF.

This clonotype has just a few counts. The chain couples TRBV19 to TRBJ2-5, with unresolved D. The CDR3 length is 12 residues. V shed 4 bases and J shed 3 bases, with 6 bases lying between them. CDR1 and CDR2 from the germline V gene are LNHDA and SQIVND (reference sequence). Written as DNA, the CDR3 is TGTGCCAGTAGTAATACCGAAGAGACCCAGTACTTC. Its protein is CASSNTEETQYF.